This TCR beta chain was documented in a study of response to subunit inactivated influenza vaccine. One entry per CDR3 protein results from TCRdb running MiXCR on the RT-PCR reads. The repertoire holds about 540,000 distinct CDR3 sequences, with approximately 24% as singletons. There are 15 residues in the CDR3. Losses at the gene ends were 6 bases for V and 3 bases for J; bases not matched to a gene: 9. CDR1 and CDR2 from the germline V gene are MDHEN and SYDVKM. These data were also filed under a second study, of T cells expressing NK-cell markers. As that report states: It was by 5'RACE template switching with UMIs that TCR beta cDNA was made.

The TCR comes from a man aged 50 to 60 who received an inactivated influenza vaccine. V is TRBV28 and J is TRBJ2-7; 9 bases fit TRBD2. Sequences were derived from CD4+ T cells sorted from PBMCs, sampled 11 to 12 days after vaccination. The CDR3 bases are TGTGCCAGCAGATCGGCCGGTAGCGGGAGCTACGAGCAGTACTTC. The encoded protein is CASRSAGSGSYEQYF.